Each of the 27 T cell receptor beta chains below was sequenced from the same sample in a study of control samples from healthy donors and cancer patients. Some clones are missing from TCRdb's copy, which holds only in-frame ones; the method was immunoSEQ multiplex PCR. The sample holds tens of thousands of clones, 95% to 96% seen once. Sequenced: blood. The receptors here all came from a woman aged 25 to 39 in good health.

The chain joins TRBV13 to TRBJ1-3, with D possibly TRBD1 on 5 matching bases. The germline V gene has CDR1 PRHDT and CDR2 FYEKMQ (reference sequence). Trimming took 6 bases from V and 0 from J, leaving 9 bases between them. CDR3 length: 14 residues. DNA for the CDR3: TGTGCCAGCAGAATGGGGCCCTCTGGAAACACCATATATTTT. It specifies CASRMGPSGNTIYF. Drawing the rest from reference TRBV13 and TRBJ1-3, the complete variable domain is AAGVIQSPRHLIKEKRETATLKCYPIPRHDTVYWYQQGPGQDPQFLISFYEKMQSDKGSIPDRFSAQQFSDYHSELNMSSLELGDSALYFCASRMGPSGNTIYFGEGSWLTVV.

The V gene is TRBV10-3, the J gene TRBJ2-7; D gene ambiguous. The CDR3 covers 13 residues. V shed 2 bases and J shed 6 bases, with 11 bases lying between them. Germline CDR1 ENHRY, CDR2 SYGVKD. CDR3 coding DNA: TGTGCCATCAGTGAGGCTAGAGGTGGCGAGCAGTACTTC. Encoded protein: CAISEARGGEQYF.

The chain employs TRBV24-1 and TRBJ2-3, with D possibly TRBD2 on 6 matching bases. Per the germline V gene, CDR1 is KGHDR and CDR2 is SFDVKD. Trimming removed 6 bases at V and 0 bases at J, with 12 bases between. The CDR3 is 15 amino acids. CDR3 in amino acids: CATSTSSDSTDTQYF. The CDR3 DNA reads as TGTGCCACCAGTACTTCTAGCGATAGCACAGATACGCAGTATTTT.

This clone was recorded only once. This chain connects TRBV6-4 to TRBJ2-2, with a possible D match to TRBD2 (5 bases). Germline values: CDR1 MRHNA, CDR2 SNTAGT. Trimming shortened V by 3 bases and J by 4 bases, and 6 bases separated the two germline ends. The CDR3 length is 13 residues. The CDR3 sequence is CASSETTTGELFF. DNA of the CDR3: TGTGCCAGCAGTGAGACTACCACCGGGGAGCTGTTTTTT.

The rearrangement joins TRBV5-1 to TRBJ2-2; no clear D gene. V was trimmed by 6 bases and J by 6 bases, leaving 6 bases between them. CDR3 size: 11 residues. Looked up from germline, CDR1 is SGHRS and CDR2 is YFSETQ. The CDR3 sequence: CASKSSGELFF. The CDR3 DNA reads TGCGCCAGCAAGAGTTCCGGGGAGCTGTTTTTT.

The chain uses TRBV7-3 and TRBJ2-1; 13 bases line up with TRBD2. The CDR3 extends over 16 amino acids. The trim removed 4 bases at V and 8 bases at J, leaving 8 bases unmatched. Per the germline V gene, CDR1 is SGHTA and CDR2 is FQGTGA. CDR3 sequence: CASSSAGTSGIDEQFF. As DNA, the CDR3 is TGTGCCAGCAGCTCCGCCGGGACTAGCGGGATTGATGAGCAGTTCTTC.

CDR3 sequence: CATRGGGTEAFF. The CDR3 DNA reads as TGTGCCACCCGTGGGGGCGGCACTGAAGCTTTCTTT. The chain uses TRBV24-1 and TRBJ1-1; D perhaps matches TRBD1 (6 bases). The V gene lost 9 bases and the J gene lost 4 bases, with 11 bases spanning the gap. The germline CDR1 and CDR2 sequences are KGHDR and SFDVKD. CDR3 length: 12 residues.

V is TRBV28 and J is TRBJ1-2; D ambiguous. The CDR3 spans 14 residues. V was pared by 6 bases and J by 1 base, with 12 bases between. The germline V gene has CDR1 MDHEN and CDR2 SYDVKM. CDR3 amino acids: CASRLGEVNYGYTF. CDR3 sequence (DNA): TGTGCCAGCAGACTTGGGGAGGTTAACTATGGCTACACCTTC.

This clone was counted a single time. The rearrangement links TRBV11-2 to TRBJ2-1; no firm D call. V was shortened by 1 base and J by 8 bases, with 15 bases between the two germline ends. The germline V gene encodes CDR1 SGHAT and CDR2 FQNNGV. CDR3 length equals 15 residues. CDR3 sequence reads: CASSLGLLTRDEQFF. CDR3 sequence (DNA): TGTGCCAGCAGCTTAGGACTCCTTACCCGGGATGAGCAGTTCTTC.

The chain couples TRBV7-3 to TRBJ2-2; 7 nucleotides align to TRBD1. J was trimmed by 2 bases and V by 5 bases; bases with no gene match: 8. The length of the CDR3 is 16 residues. The V gene's germline CDR1 is SGHTA and CDR2 FQGTGA. The CDR3, as DNA: TGTGCCAGCAGCCCGACAGGGACCGTAAACACCGGGGAGCTGTTTTTT. Protein product: CASSPTGTVNTGELFF. The whole variable domain, filled in from reference TRBV7-3 and TRBJ2-2, reads GAGVSQTPSNKVTEKGKYVELRCDPISGHTALYWYRQSLGQGPEFLIYFQGTGAADDSGLPNDRFFAVRPEGSVSTLKIQRTERGDSAVYLCASSPTGTVNTGELFFGEGSRLTVL.

A single count supports this clone. The rearrangement uses TRBV6-5 and TRBJ2-7; no definite D call. Germline V gives CDR1 MNHEY, CDR2 SVGAGI. Trimming stripped 7 bases from V and 6 bases from J, with 16 bases between. This CDR3 is 13 amino acids long. CDR3 coding DNA: TGTGCCAGCACTCTCATTAGTGGCGGCGAGCAGTACTTC. Translation gives CASTLISGGEQYF.

The chain couples TRBV4-1 to TRBJ2-4; no clear D. Germline-derived CDR1 and CDR2 are MGHRA and YSYEKL. V was trimmed by 1 base and J by 0 bases, leaving 7 bases between them. The CDR3 has 15 residues. The CDR3 nucleotides are TGCGCCAGCAGCCAAGCGAGTGTAGCCAAAAACATTCAGTACTTC. This codes for CASSQASVAKNIQYF.

The J gene is TRBJ2-6, the V gene TRBV19; 8 bases are a match to TRBD1. This CDR3 spans 19 amino acids. V shed 5 bases, J shed 4 bases, and the junction held 16 bases outside the gene matches. Germline CDR1 reads LNHDA; CDR2 reads SQIVND (reference sequence). CDR3 residues: CASSAYSGGSSPGANVLTF. For the CDR3, the DNA is TGTGCCAGTAGTGCATATTCAGGGGGCTCCTCCCCAGGGGCCAACGTCCTGACTTTC.

The chain carries TRBV14 and TRBJ2-1, with 12 nucleotides matching TRBD2. After removal of 4 bases from V and 2 bases from J, the junction contained 18 bases not matched to a gene. The CDR3 loop spans 21 amino acids. Looked up from germline, CDR1 is SGHDN and CDR2 is FVKESK. CDR3 nucleotide sequence: TGTGCCAGCAGCCTCTACAAGGGACTAGCGGGCGGGCGGAGGGCCTACAATGAGCAGTTCTTC. Protein: CASSLYKGLAGGRRAYNEQFF.

The chain links TRBV7-9 to TRBJ1-1; D possibly corresponds to TRBD1 (6 bases). From germline, CDR1 is SEHNR and CDR2 FQNEAQ (reference sequence). Trimming left V 1 base short and J 6 bases short, with 18 bases between. CDR3 length equals 16 residues. CDR3 bases: TGTGCCAGCAGCTTAGATGGCCCGGGGACACTCTCTGAAGCTTTCTTT. It is translated as CASSLDGPGTLSEAFF. Full variable domain (outside the CDR3, taken from reference TRBV7-9 and TRBJ1-1): DTGVSQNPRHKITKRGQNVTFRCDPISEHNRLYWYRQTLGQGPEFLTYFQNEAQLEKSRLLSDRFSAERPKGSFSTLEIQRTEQGDSAMYLCASSLDGPGTLSEAFFGQGTRLTVV.

The CDR3 nucleotides are TGTGCCACCAGACCGGGACTAGCAAGCAATGAGCAGTTCTTC. It is translated as CATRPGLASNEQFF. The chain links TRBV6-5 to TRBJ2-1; 9 bases agree with TRBD2. Losses at the gene ends were 10 bases for V and 6 bases for J; bases not matched to a gene: 10. Germline loops: CDR1 MNHEY, CDR2 SVGAGI. CDR3 size: 14 residues.

The gene calls are TRBV12-5 and TRBJ2-1; 14 bases map to TRBD2. Germline trimming cut 6 bases from V and 4 bases from J; bases unmatched to any gene: 5. CDR3 length: 16 amino acids. The germline gives CDR1 LGHNT, CDR2 FRNRAP. This CDR3 reads CASGGGLAGGYNEQFF. CDR3 DNA: TGTGCTAGTGGGGGTGGACTAGCGGGAGGATACAATGAGCAGTTCTTC.

The V call is TRBV27, the J call TRBJ2-1, with 8 bases aligning to TRBD2. The V and J ends lost 10 bases and 8 bases, in that order; junction bases with no gene match: 13. Germline loops: CDR1 MNHEY, CDR2 SMNVEV (reference sequence). This CDR3 is 14 amino acids long. The CDR3: CANRGGRFDDEQFF. In DNA, the CDR3 is TGTGCCAACCGGGGCGGGAGGTTTGATGATGAGCAGTTCTTC.

This chain joins TRBV23-1 and TRBJ2-6, with TRBD1 as a possible D gene (6 bases). TRBV23-1 has ORF status, its function being uncertain. The CDR3 spans 15 residues. Trimming removed 4 bases from V and 4 bases from J, with 11 bases in between. DNA for the CDR3: TGCGCCAGCAGTCCATGGGGGCCCGGGGCCAACGTCCTGACTTTC. Translating gives CASSPWGPGANVLTF.

This sequence joins TRBV9 and TRBJ2-5, with no clear D. The CDR3 sequence is 15 residues long. The V gene lost 0 bases and the J gene lost 5 bases, with 14 bases spanning the gap. The germline V gene encodes CDR1 SGDLS and CDR2 YYNGEE. The CDR3 nucleotides are TGTGCCAGCAGCGTAGATGGTGCCGTCGGGGAGACCCAGTACTTC. Encoded protein: CASSVDGAVGETQYF.

J is TRBJ1-2 and V is TRBV7-9; tentatively, D is TRBD1 (5 bases). V shed 0 bases and J shed 2 bases, with 7 bases lying between them. Germline V gene lookup returns CDR1 SEHNR and CDR2 FQNEAQ (reference sequence). The CDR3 consists of 14 residues. The DNA of the CDR3 is TGTGCCAGCAGCTTAGCGGGACTCAACTATGGCTACACCTTC. This codes for CASSLAGLNYGYTF.

This chain connects TRBV6-1 to TRBJ2-1; TRBD2 matches 11 bases. The CDR3 has 18 residues. V trimming: 3 bases; J trimming: 3 bases; junction bases outside the gene matches: 10. CDR1 and CDR2 (germline): MNHNS, SASEGT. The CDR3 nucleotides are TGTGCCAGCAGTGATCCTTACCCTAGCGGGAGGTTCTACAATGAGCAGTTCTTC. Its translation is CASSDPYPSGRFYNEQFF.

The gene calls are TRBV19 and TRBJ1-1; D uncertain. This CDR3 is 15 amino acids long. CDR1 and CDR2 from the germline V gene are LNHDA and SQIVND (reference sequence). Trimming took 6 bases from V and 0 from J, leaving 14 bases between them. CDR3 protein: CASSIFGHLNTEAFF. The CDR3 nucleotides are TGTGCCAGTAGCATCTTTGGGCATTTGAACACTGAAGCTTTCTTT.

The V call is TRBV28, the J call TRBJ1-5; tentative D call: TRBD1 (6 bases). This CDR3 has 16 residues. The V and J ends lost 5 bases and 4 bases respectively, with 18 bases between them. Per germline, CDR1 MDHEN and CDR2 SYDVKM. The CDR3 loop is CASSGGIGGVNQPQHF. CDR3 DNA: TGTGCCAGCAGTGGGGGGATAGGGGGAGTAAATCAGCCCCAGCATTTT. The whole variable domain, filled in from reference TRBV28 and TRBJ1-5, reads DVKVTQSSRYLVKRTGEKVFLECVQDMDHENMFWYRQDPGLGLRLIYFSYDVKMKEKGDIPEGYSVSREKKERFSLILESASTNQTSMYLCASSGGIGGVNQPQHFGDGTRLSIL.

This chain uses TRBV30 with TRBJ2-2; a possible D gene is TRBD2 (6 bases). The CDR3 is 16 residues long. Germline V gene lookup returns CDR1 GTSNPN and CDR2 SVGIG (reference sequence). With 1 base removed from V and 4 bases from J, the gap between germline ends came to 16 bases. CDR3 sequence: CAWSGSKRVTTGELFF. CDR3 bases: TGTGCCTGGAGTGGGTCAAAGCGGGTAACCACCGGGGAGCTGTTTTTT.

This clone was detected once. The chain has TRBV24-1 and TRBJ1-2, with a weak D call TRBD1 (5 bases). CDR3 length: 14 amino acids. With 4 bases removed from V and 6 bases from J, the gap between germline ends came to 14 bases. The germline V gene encodes CDR1 KGHDR and CDR2 SFDVKD. CDR3 protein: CATSEPGTSHGYTF. For the CDR3, the DNA is TGTGCCACCAGTGAGCCTGGGACTTCCCATGGCTACACCTTC.

This sequence joins TRBV5-1 and TRBJ2-1, with D maybe TRBD2 (5 bases). Trimming removed 2 bases at V and 0 bases at J, with 12 bases between. This CDR3 has 16 amino acids. CDR1 and CDR2 from the germline V gene are SGHRS and YFSETQ. This chain's CDR3 is CASSFERQSSYNEQFF. CDR3 in DNA: TGCGCCAGCAGCTTTGAGCGGCAGAGCTCCTACAATGAGCAGTTCTTC.